A single sample is the source of the 19 T cell receptor beta chains below, sequenced in a study of tissue T cells after allogeneic stem cell transplantation. Generated by immunoSEQ multiplex PCR, the TCRdb table keeps only in-frame clones and is missing some. The table records thousands of clones, around two fifths of them present only once. Specified time point: mouse harvest day 7 after allogeneic transplant. Mouse grafts combined 10^7 T-cell-depleted bone marrow cells with 10^6 splenic CD5+ T cells. Sequences were obtained from skin. The receptors come from a female BALB/c mouse given C57BL/6 T cells with graft-versus-host disease after an allogeneic hematopoietic cell transplant.

This clone is medium-sized in the sample. The listed genes are named as in mouse. The read stops 1 residue short of the end of the CDR3; the missing end is completed from the germline J gene. This chain connects TRBV13-3 to TRBJ1-3, with 7 bases that match TRBD1. The CDR3 consists of 15 residues. The junction had 3 bases not matched to a gene; V was cut back by 3 bases and J by 0 bases. Germline assignment: CDR1 NNHDY and CDR2 SYVADS. This CDR3 reads CASSGGQSSGNTLYF. The part of the CDR3 DNA that was read is TGTGCCAGCAGTGGGGGACAGTCTTCTGGAAATACGCTCTAT. Full variable domain (missing parts from reference TRBV13-3 and TRBJ1-3): EAAVTQSPRSKVAVTGGKVTLSCHQTNNHDYMYWYRQDTGHGLRLIHYSYVADSTEKGDIPDGYKASRPSQENFSLILELASLSQTAVYFCASSGGQSSGNTLYFGEGSRLIVV.

This clone was detected only once. The gene symbols are mouse symbols. The missing CDR3 end, 1 residue past where the read stops, is filled in from the germline J gene. The genes are TRBV13-2 and TRBJ2-5; 7 bases line up with TRBD2. V shed 0 bases and J 2 bases; nucleotides not matched to a gene: 6. This CDR3 is 16 amino acids long. Germline V gene sequence: CDR1 NNHNN, CDR2 SYGAGS (reference sequence). The CDR3 protein is CASGDEWGVGQDTQYF. Partial CDR3 DNA: TGTGCCAGCGGTGATGAATGGGGGGTCGGCCAAGACACCCAGTAC.

Worth noting for this clone: The gene symbols are mouse symbols. The read terminates 1 residue before the CDR3 end, so the remaining end is supplied by the germline J gene. V is TRBV3 and J is TRBJ2-3, with 7 bases identical to TRBD1. J lost 0 bases, V lost 5 bases, and 2 bases had no gene match. Germline CDR1 is SNHLY and CDR2 is FYNGKV (reference sequence). This CDR3 comprises 14 residues. The CDR3 here is CASSPRGSAETLYF. The part of the CDR3 DNA that was read is TGTGCCAGCAGCCCCAGGGGGAGTGCAGAAACGCTGTAT.

This clone was found a few times. All gene names here are mouse names. The read ends 1 residue early relative to the CDR3; the germline J gene fills the gap. The rearrangement links TRBV5 to TRBJ2-7; the D is unclear. V lost 1 base and J lost 5, with 6 bases in between. The germline CDR1 and CDR2 sequences are LGHNA and YNLKQL (reference sequence). This CDR3 is built from 12 residues. The CDR3 is CASSQGGNEQYF. CDR3 bases read: TGTGCCAGCAGCCAAGGAGGGAATGAACAGTAC.

This clone showed up just a few times. The gene names given are mouse names. The read comes to an end 1 residue before the CDR3 does, leaving the germline J gene to fill in the end. Other DNA sequences in the sample encode the same CDR3. The rearrangement joins TRBV26 to TRBJ2-7; no clear D gene. The CDR3 spans 10 residues. The ends were cut back, 2 bases at V and 7 bases at J, with 3 bases in the middle. The germline V gene encodes CDR1 KGHPV and CDR2 FQNQEV (reference sequence). The covered CDR3 bases are TGTGCCAGCAGTCTGGGGGAACAGTAC. This codes for CASSLGEQY. The entire CDR3 protein is CASSLGEQYF.

Comment on this clone: Genes and germline come from the mouse. The DNA ends 1 residue before the CDR3 does, and the rest of the CDR3 is filled in from the germline J gene. The V call is TRBV12-2, the J call TRBJ2-5, with 12 bases identical to TRBD2. Per germline, CDR1 SGHLS and CDR2 HYDKME. V was pared by 1 base and J by 5 bases, with 9 bases of the junction left unmatched. The CDR3 runs to 17 residues. Partial CDR3 DNA: TGTGCCAGCTCTCTTCGACTGGGGGGGCGCGTTTTAGACACCCAGTAC. Translating gives CASSLRLGGRVLDTQY. The whole CDR3 sequence reads CASSLRLGGRVLDTQYF.

This clone appeared a few times. The germline and genes are mouse ones. The read ends 1 residue shy of where the CDR3 ends; the end is completed using the germline J gene. The rearrangement uses TRBV16 and TRBJ2-5; 11 bases are shared with TRBD2. The ends lost 5 bases at V and 6 bases at J; junction bases unmatched: 7. The CDR3 runs to 15 residues. In germline, CDR1 is SGHSA, CDR2 FRNQAP. The DNA read from the CDR3 is TGTGCAAGCAGCCCCCGACTGGGGGGGGAGGACACCCAGTAC. Translation gives CASSPRLGGEDTQY. The whole CDR3 sequence reads CASSPRLGGEDTQYF. The full variable domain, rest sourced from reference TRBV16 and TRBJ2-5, is NAGVIQTPRHKVTGKGQEATLWCEPISGHSAVFWYRQTIVQGLEFLTYFRNQAPIDDSGMPKERFSAQMPNQSHSTLKIQSTQPQDSAVYLCASSPRLGGEDTQYFGPGTRLLVL.

On this clone itself: The listed genes are named as in mouse. The CDR3 end falls 1 residue outside the read, so it is completed with the germline J gene. The chain has TRBV26 and TRBJ2-5; 7 bases are a match to TRBD1. This CDR3 is 13 amino acids long. After removal of 8 bases from V and 2 bases from J, the junction contained 4 bases not matched to a gene. Germline assignment: CDR1 KGHPV and CDR2 FQNQEV (reference sequence). CDR3 bases read: TGTGCCAGCTCCCGGGACAGCCAAGACACCCAGTAC. Translation gives CASSRDSQDTQY. The full CDR3 protein reads CASSRDSQDTQYF.

A word on this clone: Gene names and germline refer to mouse. The read falls 1 residue short of the CDR3 end, and the missing part is taken from the germline J gene. V is TRBV26 and J is TRBJ2-4, with 10 bases lining up with TRBD2. V lost 2 bases to trimming and J lost 2 bases; unmatched junction nucleotides: 4. The CDR3 sequence is 16 residues long. Germline CDR1 reads KGHPV; CDR2 reads FQNQEV (reference sequence). CDR3 DNA (partial): TGTGCCAGCAGTCTGGGCTGGGGGGGCCTTCAAAACACCTTGTAC. Its translation: CASSLGWGGLQNTLY. The CDR3 as a whole reads CASSLGWGGLQNTLYF.

To note about this clone: The gene names here belong to mouse. The read stops 1 residue short of the end of the CDR3; the missing end is completed from the germline J gene. J is TRBJ2-1 and V is TRBV26, with no clear D. The length of the CDR3 is 15 residues. The V end lost 0 bases, the J end lost 0 bases, and 6 bases lay between the germline ends. The germline gives CDR1 KGHPV, CDR2 FQNQEV (reference sequence). CDR3 bases read: TGTGCCAGCAGTCTGTCGGGGTATAACTATGCTGAGCAGTTC. Its protein is CASSLSGYNYAEQF. The whole CDR3 sequence is CASSLSGYNYAEQFF.

On this clone: The gene symbols are mouse symbols. The CDR3 end lies 1 residue beyond the end of the read and is filled in from the germline J gene. The V call is TRBV1, the J call TRBJ1-1; D possibly corresponds to TRBD1 (6 bases). The CDR3 length is 15 residues. CDR1 is NSQYPW and CDR2 is LRSPGD in the germline V gene (reference sequence). V was cut by 3 bases and J by 4 bases, with 15 bases left in between. The CDR3 sequence is CTCSAGGHLITEVFF. The CDR3 bases that were read are TGCACCTGCAGTGCCGGGGGACACCTTATCACAGAAGTCTTC.

Comment on this clone: Germline and genes: mouse. The read falls 1 residue short of the CDR3 end, and the missing part is taken from the germline J gene. The chain recombines TRBV26 with TRBJ1-1; D is unresolved. The CDR3 spans 14 residues. Trimming removed 0 bases from V and 0 bases from J, with 5 bases in between. Per germline, CDR1 KGHPV and CDR2 FQNQEV (reference sequence). Incomplete CDR3 DNA: TGTGCCAGCAGTCTGTCGGGATCAAACACAGAAGTCTTC. Encoded protein: CASSLSGSNTEVF. The complete CDR3 reads CASSLSGSNTEVFF.

In this sample, this clone is medium-sized. The listed genes are named as in mouse. The read stops 1 residue short of the end of the CDR3; the missing end is completed from the germline J gene. Different DNA sequences within this sample yield the same CDR3. The V call is TRBV26, the J call TRBJ2-5, with 8 bases aligning to TRBD1. V dropped 2 bases and J dropped 6; count of bases not matched to a gene: 4. This CDR3 spans 14 amino acids. The V gene's germline CDR1 is KGHPV and CDR2 FQNQEV (reference sequence). CDR3 bases read: TGTGCCAGCAGTCTGGGACAGGGAAGGGACACCCAGTAC. This codes for CASSLGQGRDTQY. The CDR3, in full, reads CASSLGQGRDTQYF. The whole variable domain, remainder taken from reference TRBV26 and TRBJ2-5, is NSKVIQTPRYLVKGQGQKAKMRCIPEKGHPVVFWYQQNKNNEFKFLINFQNQEVLQQIDMTEKRFSAECPSNSPCSLEIQSSEAGDSALYLCASSLGQGRDTQYFGPGTRLLVL.

Remarks on this clone: Gene names refer to mouse genes. The chain's CDR3 is CASGPRLGEDTQYF. The sequenced part of the CDR3 DNA is TGTGCCAGCGGTCCGAGACTGGGGGAAGACACCCAGTAC. This chain joins TRBV13-2 and TRBJ2-5; 9 nucleotides agree with TRBD2. With the read ending 1 residue before the CDR3 end, the germline J gene is used to fill in that end. V lost 4 bases, J lost 4 bases, and 4 bases stayed unmatched. Per the germline V gene, CDR1 is NNHNN and CDR2 is SYGAGS (reference sequence). The CDR3 length is 14 residues.

As regards this clone: Gene labels here are mouse ones. The read finishes 1 residue shy of the CDR3 end, and the germline J gene is used to complete it. V gene TRBV3 combines with J gene TRBJ2-2; D is ambiguous. The CDR3 consists of 14 residues. Per germline, CDR1 SNHLY and CDR2 FYNGKV (reference sequence). Deletions cut 0 bases from V and 4 bases from J, with 6 bases between. The covered CDR3 bases are TGTGCCAGCAGCTTAGCAGGGTTCACCGGGCAGCTCTAC. Translating gives CASSLAGFTGQLY. The full CDR3 is CASSLAGFTGQLYF.

On this clone itself: Genes here carry mouse names. The read halts 1 residue ahead of the CDR3 end, with the missing end drawn from the germline J gene. The chain is built from TRBV12-1 and TRBJ2-2; 8 bases agree with TRBD1. This CDR3 region has 15 residues. From germline, CDR1 is SGHSN and CDR2 HYEKVE. Unmatched junction bases numbered 0, after V lost 0 bases and J lost 1 base. The CDR3 sequence: CASSLTGGNTGQLYF. CDR3 DNA, as far as it was read: TGTGCCAGCTCTCTCACAGGGGGAAACACCGGGCAGCTCTAC.

A remark on this clone: Any gene name here is a mouse gene name. The read halts 1 residue ahead of the CDR3 end, with the missing end drawn from the germline J gene. This chain links TRBV13-1 with TRBJ1-6; a possible D gene is TRBD1 (5 bases). TRBJ1-6 is designated an ORF whose function remains uncertain. Trimming took 2 bases from V and 3 from J, leaving 6 bases between them. The CDR3 extends over 14 amino acids. Germline V gene data show CDR1 as NSHNY and CDR2 as SYGAGN. CDR3 amino acids: CASSDDSYNSPLYF. The CDR3 DNA, read in part, is TGTGCCAGCAGTGACGACAGCTATAATTCGCCCCTCTAC.

For this clone: The gene names here belong to mouse. This same CDR3 is encoded by further DNA sequences in the sample. CDR3 residues: CASSLGQNTEVFF. The part of the CDR3 DNA that was read is TGTGCCAGCAGTCTGGGGCAAAACACAGAAGTCTTC. This sequence joins TRBV26 and TRBJ1-1; unclear D gene. Sequencing ends 1 residue short of the CDR3 end; the germline J gene provides the rest. The CDR3 extends over 13 amino acids. V lost 2 bases and J lost 1, with 5 bases in between. Looked up from germline, CDR1 is KGHPV and CDR2 is FQNQEV (reference sequence).

This clone showed up just a few times. Here the gene names and germline are mouse. The read ends 1 residue before the CDR3 terminus; that terminus is restored from the germline J gene. This chain links TRBV26 with TRBJ1-2; no firm D call. In germline, CDR1 is KGHPV, CDR2 FQNQEV (reference sequence). Trimming stripped 1 base from V and 2 bases from J, with 5 bases between. The CDR3 is made up of 13 amino acids. The CDR3 here is CASSLWRNSDYTF. The sequenced part of the CDR3 DNA is TGTGCCAGCAGTCTGTGGCGTAACTCCGACTACACC.